This TCR beta chain originates from a study of prognosis after radiotherapy for stage I lung cancer. Study observations and caveats: Patients' TRBV and TRBJ gene usage reportedly differed by presence or absence of metastases. Unique TCR clones declined after stereotactic body radiation therapy, from a median about 10,000 to 6,900.

Genomic DNA provided the template from which TCR beta CDR3 was amplified by two-round multiplex PCR. Gene-specific TRBV and TRBJ primers were used in PCR round one. Each CDR3 protein is one row after TCRdb ran MiXCR on the multiplex PCR reads. The sample lists around 51,000 distinct CDR3 sequences; over 30% were seen once. This clonotype has ten or more counts. What it recognizes is unknown. This CDR3 is 12 amino acids long. With 4 bases removed from V and 10 bases from J, the gap between germline ends came to 14 bases. CDR1 and CDR2 (germline): DFQATT, SNEGSKA (reference sequence). The V gene is TRBV20-1, the J gene TRBJ2-1; weak D call: TRBD1 (5 bases). The source material was PBMCs, sampled before or after stereotactic body radiation therapy (not recorded which). This sequence was found in a donor over 45 with non-small cell lung cancer. The CDR3 region is CSAKVMGLEQFF. The DNA of the CDR3 is TGCAGTGCTAAGGTTATGGGGCTGGAGCAGTTCTTC.